A selection of T cell receptor beta chains follows, all from one sample in a study of T cell responses to AZD1222 COVID-19 vaccine. Measured with immunoSEQ multiplex PCR; TCRdb has only the in-frame clones, and not every one. The sample has 150,000 to 200,000 clones; 90% to 95% are singletons. The sample here was peripheral blood, taken on day 0 of AZD1222 vaccination. These TCRs come from an adult in good health. Both conserved end residues are part of each CDR3. The order of the fields is V gene, clone size, J gene, D gene, CDR3 DNA, CDR3 protein. The D gene is left open where the match is weak. Some rows mark clone size as missing; the rest say once, few, many or name a class of expanded clone.

v_call: TRBV25-1; clone_size: NA; j_call: TRBJ2-3; d_call: NA; cdr3_nt: TGTGCCAGCAGTGAATCCCTGGGTAGCACAGATACGCAGTATTTT; cdr3_aa: CASSESLGSTDTQYF
v_call: TRBV14; clone_size: NA; j_call: TRBJ1-1; d_call: NA; cdr3_nt: TGTGCCAGCAGTTTTGGTAGGAACACTGAAGCTTTCTTT; cdr3_aa: CASSFGRNTEAFF
v_call: TRBV18; clone_size: NA; j_call: TRBJ2-5; d_call: NA; cdr3_nt: TGTGCCAGCTCCGAGTCGGCTGTAGTCGGAGAGACCCAGTACTTC; cdr3_aa: CASSESAVVGETQYF
v_call: TRBV3-1/TRBV3-2; clone_size: NA; j_call: TRBJ2-1; d_call: NA; cdr3_nt: TGTGCCAGCAGCCAAGGGCAGGGAGCAGATGAGCAGTTCTTC; cdr3_aa: CASSQGQGADEQFF
v_call: TRBV4-1; clone_size: NA; j_call: TRBJ1-2; d_call: TRBD1; cdr3_nt: TGCGCCAGCAGCCTCCATGGGGATGGACAGGGGGACTATGGCTACACCTTC; cdr3_aa: CASSLHGDGQGDYGYTF
v_call: TRBV4-2; clone_size: NA; j_call: TRBJ2-1; d_call: TRBD2; cdr3_nt: TGTGCCAGCAGCCAAGGGGATAGCGGGATCTCCTACAATGAGCAGTTCTTC; cdr3_aa: CASSQGDSGISYNEQFF
v_call: TRBV9; clone_size: NA; j_call: TRBJ1-5; d_call: NA; cdr3_nt: TGTGCCAGCAGCGTAGGTGGGAGCAATCAGCCCCAGCATTTT; cdr3_aa: CASSVGGSNQPQHF
v_call: TRBV2; clone_size: NA; j_call: TRBJ2-1; d_call: TRBD2; cdr3_nt: TGTGCCAGCAGTCTAGCGGGCGGCGGTGAGCAGTTCTTC; cdr3_aa: CASSLAGGGEQFF
v_call: TRBV5-1; clone_size: NA; j_call: TRBJ1-4; d_call: NA; cdr3_nt: TGCGCCAGCAGCTTGGGAGGGAAGGGGAGTGAAAAACTGTTTTTT; cdr3_aa: CASSLGGKGSEKLFF
v_call: TRBV7-8; clone_size: NA; j_call: TRBJ1-1; d_call: NA; cdr3_nt: TGTGCCAGCAGCACAGGACAGACGCCGTCAATGAACACTGAAGCTTTCTTT; cdr3_aa: CASSTGQTPSMNTEAFF
v_call: TRBV7-9; clone_size: once; j_call: TRBJ1-4; d_call: NA; cdr3_nt: TGTGCCAGCAGCTTATGGGGTGTTAATGAAAAACTGTTTTTT; cdr3_aa: CASSLWGVNEKLFF
v_call: TRBV2; clone_size: NA; j_call: TRBJ2-1; d_call: NA; cdr3_nt: TGTGCCAGCAGTGCGCAGGGTTCCTACAATGAGCAGTTCTTC; cdr3_aa: CASSAQGSYNEQFF
v_call: TRBV18; clone_size: NA; j_call: TRBJ1-1; d_call: TRBD1; cdr3_nt: TGTGCCAGCTCATCGACAGGGTCCACTGAAGCTTTCTTT; cdr3_aa: CASSSTGSTEAFF
v_call: TRBV14; clone_size: once; j_call: TRBJ1-3; d_call: TRBD1; cdr3_nt: TGTGCCAGCAGCCGCCTACAGGGGAAAAGCAACACCATATATTTT; cdr3_aa: CASSRLQGKSNTIYF
v_call: TRBV28; clone_size: NA; j_call: TRBJ2-3; d_call: NA; cdr3_nt: TGTGCCAGCAGCGGGCTGGGACTCCGGAGGGGCACAGATACGCAGTATTTT; cdr3_aa: CASSGLGLRRGTDTQYF
v_call: TRBV27; clone_size: once; j_call: TRBJ2-5; d_call: TRBD1; cdr3_nt: TGTGCCAGCAATAGACAGGGGACCCAAGAGACCCAGTACTTC; cdr3_aa: CASNRQGTQETQYF
v_call: TRBV6-5; clone_size: NA; j_call: TRBJ2-1; d_call: TRBD2; cdr3_nt: TGTGCCAGCATCGGGGCTAGCGGGGGAAACAATGAGCAGTTCTTC; cdr3_aa: CASIGASGGNNEQFF
v_call: TRBV3-1/TRBV3-2; clone_size: NA; j_call: TRBJ1-2; d_call: NA; cdr3_nt: TGTGCCAGCAGCCAAGGGACGGAGAACTATGGCTACACCTTC; cdr3_aa: CASSQGTENYGYTF
v_call: TRBV4-1; clone_size: NA; j_call: TRBJ1-5; d_call: TRBD1; cdr3_nt: TGCGCCAGCAGCCACCCCTGGACAGGCAAGGATCAGCCCCAGCATTTT; cdr3_aa: CASSHPWTGKDQPQHF
v_call: TRBV5-1; clone_size: NA; j_call: TRBJ2-7; d_call: TRBD1; cdr3_nt: TGCGCCAGCAGCGCTGCCGGGACAGGGGGATACGAGCAGTACTTC; cdr3_aa: CASSAAGTGGYEQYF
v_call: TRBV5-4; clone_size: once; j_call: TRBJ2-1; d_call: NA; cdr3_nt: TGTGCCAGCAGCTTAGCCCACAATGAGCAGTTCTTC; cdr3_aa: CASSLAHNEQFF
v_call: TRBV14; clone_size: NA; j_call: TRBJ2-1; d_call: TRBD2; cdr3_nt: TGTGCCACCACGAGTACTAGCGGGAGACCTCATGAGCAGTTCTTC; cdr3_aa: CATTSTSGRPHEQFF